The clone carrying this T cell receptor beta chain has a handful of counts. Its antigen is undetermined. This sample is part of a study of T-cell memory formation after mild COVID-19. Findings of the study overall: Mainly in CM and EM were contracting CD4+ clones; CD8+ were in EMRA. The SARS-CoV-2 specificity of second-wave clones reaching peak at day 37 remained unverified.

Germline loops: CDR1 SGHDN, CDR2 FVKESK. The CDR3 has 13 residues. V lost 5 bases to trimming and J lost 5 bases, with 12 bases between them. TCRdb ran MiXCR on the 5' RACE reads and lists one entry per CDR3 protein. The top ten clones hold about 15% of a sample with some 120,000 distinct CDR3 sequences, about 17% of them seen once. The sequenced sample was PBMCs or a T cell subset sorted from them (not recorded which). The chain combines TRBV14 with TRBJ1-1, with D possibly being TRBD1 (6 bases). The receptor's source is an adult woman who had mild COVID-19 (a few samples of this study predate the infection). Cell type and time point are not known. CDR3 DNA: TGTGCCAGCAGCTTCAGGGGTGGTACTGAAGCTTTCTTT. Translating it yields CASSFRGGTEAFF. The whole variable domain, remainder taken from reference TRBV14 and TRBJ1-1, is EAGVTQFPSHSVIEKGQTVTLRCDPISGHDNLYWYRRVMGKEIKFLLHFVKESKQDESGMPNNRFLAERTGGTYSTLKVQPAELEDSGVYFCASSFRGGTEAFFGQGTRLTVV.